Shown below are 28 T cell receptor beta chains from a single sample sequenced in a study of cytomegalovirus exposure and HLA in healthy donors. The primer mix had 60 Vbeta and 13 Jbeta primers. The data were produced by immunoSEQ multiplex PCR, yet TCRdb's version contains in-frame clones alone and is incomplete. This sample has fewer than 250,000 clones; approximately 79% occur once, and the top ten carry around 1.7%. The specimen was PBMCs. The source is a man aged 18 to 35 in good health and CMV-seronegative.

The chain uses TRBV7-9 and TRBJ2-7, with a tentative D call TRBD2 (5 bases). Germline V gene lookup returns CDR1 SEHNR and CDR2 FQNEAQ (reference sequence). This CDR3 is 13 amino acids long. Trimming took 0 bases from V and 4 from J, leaving 7 bases between them. In DNA form, the CDR3 reads TGTGCCAGCAGCTTAGCTGAGGGATACGAGCAGTACTTC. This sequence encodes CASSLAEGYEQYF.

V usage is TRBV25-1 and J usage is TRBJ1-5; tentatively, D is TRBD1 (5 bases). Trimming cost V 2 bases and J 1 base, with 15 bases left between them. Germline V gene sequence: CDR1 MGHDK, CDR2 SYGVNS. The CDR3 runs 17 residues. In DNA form, the CDR3 reads TGTGCCAGCAGTGAAGAAGACGGCAGGGAAAGCAATCAGCCCCAGCATTTT. It codes for CASSEEDGRESNQPQHF.

V and J are TRBV28 and TRBJ1-3; possibly TRBD1 for D (5 bases). The CDR3 length is 15 residues. V was clipped by 5 bases and J by 0 bases, with 11 bases between them. In germline, CDR1 is MDHEN, CDR2 SYDVKM. The CDR3 region is CASSQGGNSGNTIYF. The DNA of the CDR3 is TGTGCCAGCAGTCAGGGAGGGAACTCTGGAAACACCATATATTTT.

The rearrangement uses TRBV23-1 and TRBJ1-5, with D perhaps matching TRBD1 (5 bases). TRBV23-1 is reported as an ORF; its role is uncertain. The ends were cut back, 0 bases at V and 6 bases at J, with 12 bases in the middle. The CDR3 contains 15 residues. CDR3 DNA: TGCGCCAGCAGTCAATCATCCAGGGAATTTCAGCCCCAGCATTTT. Amino acid sequence: CASSQSSREFQPQHF.

The chain uses TRBV28 and TRBJ2-2; 7 nucleotides line up with TRBD1. The CDR3 has 19 amino acids. V was clipped by 3 bases and J by 1 base; unmatched bases: 14. Looked up from germline, CDR1 is MDHEN and CDR2 is SYDVKM. CDR3 sequence: CASSFVLVPGQVNTGELFF. The CDR3 nucleotides read TGTGCCAGCAGTTTTGTTTTGGTGCCCGGACAGGTGAACACCGGGGAGCTGTTTTTT.

CDR3 sequence reads: CASSPPGRIHVPEAFF. For the CDR3, the DNA is TGTGCCAGCAGCCCGCCCGGGAGGATTCACGTCCCTGAAGCTTTCTTT. J is TRBJ1-1 and V is TRBV4-2; D is unclear. Trimming removed 4 bases at V and 6 bases at J, with 21 bases between. Per the germline V gene, CDR1 is LGHNA and CDR2 is YNFKEQ. CDR3 size: 16 residues.

The chain links TRBV21-1 to TRBJ1-1; the tabulated D call, TRBD1, remains unverified against the DNA. TRBV21-1 is assigned pseudogene status. The CDR3 totals 17 residues. The CDR3 region is CASSSWDKGSRNTEAFF. The CDR3 region has the DNA TGTGCCAGCAGCAGCTGGGACAAGGGGAGCCGGAACACTGAAGCTTTCTTT.

The rearrangement links TRBV6-5 to TRBJ1-1; 8 positions match TRBD1. This CDR3 spans 14 amino acids. Germline V gives CDR1 MNHEY, CDR2 SVGAGI. With 4 bases clipped from V and 3 bases from J, the junction kept 4 bases outside the gene matches. This CDR3 is CASSSPGGHTEAFF. The CDR3 DNA reads as TGTGCCAGCAGTTCTCCAGGGGGCCACACTGAAGCTTTCTTT.

The chain carries TRBV28 and TRBJ2-3, with D possibly being TRBD2 (7 bases). This CDR3 has 17 residues. Looked up from germline, CDR1 is MDHEN and CDR2 is SYDVKM. Trimming took 5 bases from V and 4 from J, leaving 22 bases between them. CDR3 amino acids: CASSGLRRGGLSDTQYF. The CDR3 nucleotides read TGTGCCAGCAGTGGGTTGAGAAGGGGGGGATTGTCAGATACGCAGTATTTT. Variable domain in full (rest from reference TRBV28 and TRBJ2-3): DVKVTQSSRYLVKRTGEKVFLECVQDMDHENMFWYRQDPGLGLRLIYFSYDVKMKEKGDIPEGYSVSREKKERFSLILESASTNQTSMYLCASSGLRRGGLSDTQYFGPGTRLTVL.

V and J are TRBV7-2 and TRBJ2-5; D is unresolved. Germline values: CDR1 SGHTA, CDR2 FQGNSA. The CDR3 sequence is 13 residues long. Trimming left V 2 bases short and J 3 bases short, with 7 bases between. The CDR3, as DNA: TGTGCCAGCAGCTTATACACCGAAGAGACCCAGTACTTC. It yields the protein CASSLYTEETQYF.

The chain joins TRBV5-1 to TRBJ2-7; no reliable D call. Trimming shortened V by 0 bases and J by 6 bases, and 7 bases separated the two germline ends. Germline loops: CDR1 SGHRS, CDR2 YFSETQ. The CDR3 covers 12 residues. DNA of the CDR3: TGCGCCAGCAGCTTGGACAGCATCGAGCAGTACTTC. Translation gives CASSLDSIEQYF.

V gene TRBV10-3 combines with J gene TRBJ2-2; possibly TRBD2 for D (6 bases). The CDR3 sequence is 15 residues long. CDR1 is ENHRY, CDR2 SYGVKD, per germline. V lost 0 bases, J lost 2 bases, and 7 bases lay in between. The CDR3 loop is CAISESGGNTGELFF. For the CDR3, the DNA is TGTGCCATCAGTGAGTCCGGGGGTAACACCGGGGAGCTGTTTTTT.

V is TRBV27 and J is TRBJ1-5, with 7 bases fitting TRBD1. The CDR3 extends over 15 amino acids. Germline V gene sequence: CDR1 MNHEY, CDR2 SMNVEV (reference sequence). After removal of 0 bases from V and 3 bases from J, the junction contained 2 bases not matched to a gene. Here the CDR3 DNA reads TGTGCCAGCAGTTTATCCGGACAGGCCAATCAGCCCCAGCATTTT. Its translation: CASSLSGQANQPQHF.

The chain recombines TRBV19 with TRBJ1-1; TRBD1 aligns across 9 bases. The CDR3 contains 13 residues. Germline V gene lookup returns CDR1 LNHDA and CDR2 SQIVND (reference sequence). V dropped 7 bases and J dropped 6; count of bases not matched to a gene: 6. CDR3 region: CASTDRGYAEAFF. Written as DNA, the CDR3 is TGTGCCAGTACTGACAGGGGGTATGCTGAAGCTTTCTTT.

The chain is built from TRBV2 and TRBJ2-2; D unclear. Germline V gene data show CDR1 as SNHLY and CDR2 as FYNNEI. The CDR3 sequence is 14 residues long. Trimming cost V 4 bases and J 2 bases, with 8 bases left between them. CDR3 bases: TGTGCCAGCAGTGTCAAGCCCAACACCGGGGAGCTGTTTTTT. Protein: CASSVKPNTGELFF.

V usage is TRBV27 and J usage is TRBJ1-4; possible D gene TRBD1, 5 bases. V was clipped by 3 bases and J by 3 bases, with 8 bases between them. The CDR3 spans 14 residues. The germline gives CDR1 MNHEY, CDR2 SMNVEV (reference sequence). CDR3 amino acids: CASSFKGSNEKLFF. The CDR3 DNA reads TGTGCCAGCAGTTTCAAGGGGTCTAATGAAAAACTGTTTTTT.

This clone has just a few counts. This rearrangement joins TRBV19 to TRBJ1-2; D is ambiguous. This CDR3 is 12 amino acids long. Trimming removed 7 bases from V and 7 bases from J, with 13 bases in between. Germline V gives CDR1 LNHDA, CDR2 SQIVND (reference sequence). This CDR3 reads CASTGEGGGYTF. CDR3 nucleotide sequence: TGTGCCAGTACCGGCGAGGGTGGTGGCTACACCTTC. Supplemented by reference TRBV19 and TRBJ1-2, the full variable domain reads DGGITQSPKYLFRKEGQNVTLSCEQNLNHDAMYWYRQDPGQGLRLIYYSQIVNDFQKGDIAEGYSVSREKKESFPLTVTSAQKNPTAFYLCASTGEGGGYTFGSGTRLTVV.

This clone has more than one count but fewer than ten. The rearrangement uses TRBV6-4 and TRBJ2-7, with TRBD1 matching 7 bases. CDR3 length equals 11 residues. V gave up 10 bases and J gave up 3 bases; unmatched junction bases: 3. Per germline, CDR1 MRHNA and CDR2 SNTAGT. CDR3 in DNA: TGTGCCAACGGGACAGACTACGAGCAGTACTTC. Protein: CANGTDYEQYF.

The genes are TRBV7-9 and TRBJ2-2; D might be TRBD2 (5 bases). V was cut by 4 bases and J by 7 bases, with 10 bases left in between. The CDR3 sequence is 13 residues long. From germline, CDR1 is SEHNR and CDR2 FQNEAQ (reference sequence). The CDR3 reads CASSSGLSGELFF. The CDR3, as DNA: TGTGCCAGCAGCTCAGGACTGAGCGGGGAGCTGTTTTTT.

J is TRBJ1-6 and V is TRBV30; the match to TRBD1 covers 8 bases. From germline, CDR1 is GTSNPN and CDR2 SVGIG (reference sequence). The CDR3 is 14 amino acids. Trimming took 3 bases from V and 10 from J; bases not matched to a gene: 8. CDR3 sequence: CAWSRGQGLSPLHF. The CDR3, as DNA: TGTGCCTGGAGCAGAGGACAGGGCCTATCACCCCTCCACTTT. The full variable domain, in which reference TRBV30 and TRBJ1-6 provide the parts outside the CDR3, is SQTIHQWPATLVQPVGSPLSLECTVEGTSNPNLYWYRQAAGRGLQLLFYSVGIGQISSEVPQNLSASRPQDRQFILSSKKLLLSDSGFYLCAWSRGQGLSPLHFGNGTRLTVT.

This clone was detected only once. This chain joins TRBV28 and TRBJ2-5; D uncertain. CDR3 length: 14 residues. V lost 1 base, J lost 0 bases, and 6 bases lay in between. Per the germline V gene, CDR1 is MDHEN and CDR2 is SYDVKM. The CDR3 is CASSLSGNQETQYF. CDR3 DNA: TGTGCCAGCAGTTTATCAGGAAACCAAGAGACCCAGTACTTC.

The chain combines TRBV30 with TRBJ2-6, with 10 bases matching TRBD1. CDR1 and CDR2 (germline): GTSNPN, SVGIG (reference sequence). The J segment lost 0 bases and the V segment lost 5 bases, leaving 1 base of the junction unmatched. The CDR3 is 15 residues long. CDR3 region: CAWDRGHSGANVLTF. In DNA, the CDR3 is TGTGCCTGGGACAGGGGGCACTCTGGGGCCAACGTCCTGACTTTC.

The V gene is TRBV11-2, the J gene TRBJ2-7; no definite D call. This CDR3 comprises 14 residues. V lost 2 bases and J 2 bases, leaving 10 bases between the germline ends. The V gene's germline CDR1 is SGHAT and CDR2 FQNNGV. This CDR3 is CASSLSTQPYEQYF. Written as DNA, the CDR3 is TGTGCCAGCAGCTTAAGTACACAGCCCTACGAGCAGTACTTC.

This clone was counted only a few times. The V and J genes are TRBV5-4 and TRBJ2-5; TRBD1 might be the D (5 bases). CDR1 and CDR2 from the germline V gene are SGHNT and YYREEE (reference sequence). The CDR3 runs 15 residues. Trimming took off 0 bases at V and 0 bases at J, with 9 bases between the two ends. This CDR3 is CASSLVGADQETQYF. The CDR3, as DNA: TGTGCCAGCAGCTTGGTTGGGGCAGACCAAGAGACCCAGTACTTC.

The chain employs TRBV7-8 and TRBJ2-2, with D perhaps matching TRBD1 (6 bases). This CDR3 is built from 16 residues. Germline loops: CDR1 SGHVS, CDR2 FQNEAQ. Trimming pared 2 bases from V and 5 bases from J, leaving 15 bases between. CDR3 sequence reads: CASSLSTGTMTGELFF. The CDR3 bases are TGTGCCAGCAGCTTATCTACAGGGACCATGACCGGGGAGCTGTTTTTT.

The J gene is TRBJ1-3, the V gene TRBV5-1, with TRBD1 matching 7 bases. The CDR3 is 14 residues long. CDR1 is SGHRS and CDR2 is YFSETQ in the germline V gene. With 0 bases clipped from V and 4 bases from J, the junction kept 1 base outside the gene matches. Here the CDR3 DNA reads TGCGCCAGCAGCTTGGGACAGGGCGGAAACACCATATATTTT. This encodes CASSLGQGGNTIYF. Filled out from reference TRBV5-1 and TRBJ1-3, the complete variable domain reads KAGVTQTPRYLIKTRGQQVTLSCSPISGHRSVSWYQQTPGQGLQFLFEYFSETQRNKGNFPGRFSGRQFSNSRSEMNVSTLELGDSALYLCASSLGQGGNTIYFGEGSWLTVV.

The chain has TRBV19 and TRBJ1-1; 7 nucleotides agree with TRBD1. J lost 9 bases, V lost 4 bases, and 5 bases had no gene match. Germline V CDR1 and CDR2: LNHDA, SQIVND (reference sequence). The CDR3 runs 12 residues. CDR3 residues: CASSTHRGKAFF. Here the CDR3 DNA reads TGTGCCAGTAGTACCCACAGGGGAAAAGCTTTCTTT.

This clone has a handful of counts. The rearrangement joins TRBV13 to TRBJ2-6; possibly TRBD2 for D (5 bases). Trimming pared 8 bases from V and 2 bases from J, leaving 7 bases between. The CDR3 spans 13 residues. Germline values: CDR1 PRHDT, CDR2 FYEKMQ (reference sequence). The CDR3 region has the DNA TGTGCCAGCGCCGGGGCTGGGGCCAACGTCCTGACTTTC. Translating gives CASAGAGANVLTF.